This TCR beta chain was observed in a study of PD-1 blockade in classical Hodgkin lymphoma. The V gene's germline CDR1 is MNHNY and CDR2 SVGAGI (reference sequence). CDR3 length: 15 amino acids. V was cut by 5 bases and J by 7 bases, with 20 bases left in between. A note on this clone: The antigen is unknown.

Time point reported: newly diagnosed, previously untreated cHL patient sample. Study results and limitations: Healthy donors reportedly exceeded newly diagnosed patients in baseline TCR diversity.

Sequenced by immunoSEQ multiplex PCR; TCRdb stores in-frame clones only, minus some. The table shows 70,000 or so clones, with over 90% occurring only once. The genes are TRBV6-6 and TRBJ1-2; a possible D gene is TRBD1 (6 bases). This receptor was taken from a human donor with classical Hodgkin lymphoma. The sample consisted of peripheral blood mononuclear cells (PBMCs). CDR3 coding DNA: TGTGCCAGCAGTCTCCGATCGAGGGGGGAAGCTGGCTACACCTTC. It specifies CASSLRSRGEAGYTF.